Listed here are 4 T cell receptor beta chains from one sample, sequenced in a study of cytomegalovirus exposure and HLA in healthy donors. The PCR contained 60 Vbeta and 13 Jbeta primers. Clones were sequenced by immunoSEQ multiplex PCR, and TCRdb holds only the in-frame ones, with some missing. The sample has some 85,000 clones, 65% to 85% seen once. Material for sequencing was PBMCs. The source of these receptors is a man between 18 and 29 years old in good health and CMV-seronegative.

The chain combines TRBV4-1 with TRBJ2-5; TRBD2 might be the D (7 bases). Germline V lookup: CDR1 MGHRA, CDR2 YSYEKL. The CDR3 runs 16 residues. The ends were cut back, 0 bases at V and 2 bases at J, with 13 bases in the middle. The CDR3 DNA reads as TGCGCCAGCAGCCAAGATTGGGGGGGCGGACAAGAGACCCAGTACTTC. This codes for CASSQDWGGGQETQYF.

The rearrangement uses TRBV5-1 and TRBJ2-3; TRBD2 agrees at 9 bases. Germline V gene data show CDR1 as SGHRS and CDR2 as YFSETQ. The ends lost 7 bases at V and 2 bases at J; junction bases unmatched: 5. There are 14 residues in the CDR3. CDR3 amino acids: CASLAGDPTDTQYF. CDR3 in DNA: TGCGCCAGCTTAGCGGGAGACCCCACAGATACGCAGTATTTT.

This clone has a handful of counts. The V call is TRBV13, the J call TRBJ2-1; the D is unclear. The germline gives CDR1 PRHDT, CDR2 FYEKMQ (reference sequence). The CDR3 length is 15 residues. V lost 3 bases and J 0 bases, leaving 9 bases between the germline ends. The CDR3 DNA follows: TGTGCCAGCAGCTTTCAGGTGAACTCCTACAATGAGCAGTTCTTC. Protein: CASSFQVNSYNEQFF.

V and J are TRBV4-1 and TRBJ1-2; 7 bases line up with TRBD1. CDR1 and CDR2 (germline): MGHRA, YSYEKL. The CDR3 runs to 15 residues. The V and J ends lost 2 bases and 3 bases, in that order; junction bases with no gene match: 6. The CDR3 loop reads CASSQYRDSYYGYTF. As DNA, the CDR3 is TGCGCCAGCAGCCAATACCGGGACAGCTACTATGGCTACACCTTC.